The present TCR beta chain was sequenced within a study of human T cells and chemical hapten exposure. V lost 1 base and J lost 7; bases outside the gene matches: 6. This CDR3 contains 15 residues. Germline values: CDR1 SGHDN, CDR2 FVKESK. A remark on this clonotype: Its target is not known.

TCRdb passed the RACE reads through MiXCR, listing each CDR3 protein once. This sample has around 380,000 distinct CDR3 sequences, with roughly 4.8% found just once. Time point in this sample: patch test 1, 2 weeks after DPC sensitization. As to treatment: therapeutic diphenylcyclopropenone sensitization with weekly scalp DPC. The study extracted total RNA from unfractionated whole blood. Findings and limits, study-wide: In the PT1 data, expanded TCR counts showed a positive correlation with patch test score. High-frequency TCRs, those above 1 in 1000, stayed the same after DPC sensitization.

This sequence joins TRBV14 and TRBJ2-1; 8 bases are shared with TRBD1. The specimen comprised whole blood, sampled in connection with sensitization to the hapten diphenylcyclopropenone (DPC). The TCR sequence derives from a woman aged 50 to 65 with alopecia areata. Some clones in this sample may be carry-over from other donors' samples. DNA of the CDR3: TGTGCCAGCAGCCAAGGGACAGGGTCTTGGAATGAGCAGTTCTTC. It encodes CASSQGTGSWNEQFF.